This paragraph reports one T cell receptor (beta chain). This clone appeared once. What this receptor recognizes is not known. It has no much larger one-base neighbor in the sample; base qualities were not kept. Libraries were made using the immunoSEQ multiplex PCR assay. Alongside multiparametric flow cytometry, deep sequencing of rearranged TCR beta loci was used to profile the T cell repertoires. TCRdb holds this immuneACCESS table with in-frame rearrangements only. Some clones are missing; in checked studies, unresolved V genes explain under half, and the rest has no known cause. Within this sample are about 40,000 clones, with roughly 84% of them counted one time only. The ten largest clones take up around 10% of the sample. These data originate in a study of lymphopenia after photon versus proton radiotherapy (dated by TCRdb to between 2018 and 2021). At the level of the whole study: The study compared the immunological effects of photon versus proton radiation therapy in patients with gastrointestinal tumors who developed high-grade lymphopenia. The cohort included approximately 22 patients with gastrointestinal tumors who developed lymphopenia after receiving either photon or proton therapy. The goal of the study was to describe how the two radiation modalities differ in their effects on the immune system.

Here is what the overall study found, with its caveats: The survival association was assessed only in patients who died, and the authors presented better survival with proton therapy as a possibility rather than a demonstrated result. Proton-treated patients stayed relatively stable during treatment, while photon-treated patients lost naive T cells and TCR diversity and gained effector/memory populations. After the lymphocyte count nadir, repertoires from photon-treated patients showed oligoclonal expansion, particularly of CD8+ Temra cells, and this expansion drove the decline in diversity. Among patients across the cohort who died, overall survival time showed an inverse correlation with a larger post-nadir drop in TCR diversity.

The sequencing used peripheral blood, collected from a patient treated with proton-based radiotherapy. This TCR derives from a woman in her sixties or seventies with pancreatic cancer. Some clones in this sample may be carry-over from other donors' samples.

The CDR3 region reads CASSSFGPGGGEKLFF. The DNA reads as follows: TGTGCCAGCAGTTCTTTTGGTCCAGGTGGAGGTGAAAAACTGTTTTTT. In this chain, TRBV28 is recombined with TRBJ1-4; the D gene assignment is ambiguous. CDR1 and CDR2 are read off the germline V gene as MDHEN and SYDVKM. V loses 4 bases, J loses 7 bases, and the germline ends lie 19 bases apart. The CDR3, from cysteine to phenylalanine, totals 16 residues. Only CDR3 DNA remains: 48 bases, in frame from the first base.